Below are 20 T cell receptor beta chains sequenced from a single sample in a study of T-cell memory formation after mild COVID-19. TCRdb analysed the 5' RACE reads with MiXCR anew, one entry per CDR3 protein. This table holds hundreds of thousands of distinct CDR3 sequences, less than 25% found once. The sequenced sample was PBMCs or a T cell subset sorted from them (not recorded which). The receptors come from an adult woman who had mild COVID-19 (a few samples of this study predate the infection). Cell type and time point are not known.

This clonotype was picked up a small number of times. Written as DNA, the CDR3 is TGCGCCAGCAGCCAAGATAGCAGGGGGCCTTTCAATGAGCAGTTCTTC. Translated, it gives CASSQDSRGPFNEQFF. V and J are TRBV4-3 and TRBJ2-1; 8 positions agree with TRBD1. Trimming at V came to 0 bases and at J to 6 bases, leaving 7 bases not matched to a gene. Germline V lookup: CDR1 LGHNA, CDR2 YSLEER. The length of the CDR3 is 16 residues.

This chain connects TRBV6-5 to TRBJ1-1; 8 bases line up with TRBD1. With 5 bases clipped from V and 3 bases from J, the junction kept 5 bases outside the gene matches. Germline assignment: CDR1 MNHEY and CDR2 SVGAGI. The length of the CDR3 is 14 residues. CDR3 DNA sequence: TGTGCCAGCAGTGACGACAGGGGCCACACTGAAGCTTTCTTT. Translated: CASSDDRGHTEAFF.

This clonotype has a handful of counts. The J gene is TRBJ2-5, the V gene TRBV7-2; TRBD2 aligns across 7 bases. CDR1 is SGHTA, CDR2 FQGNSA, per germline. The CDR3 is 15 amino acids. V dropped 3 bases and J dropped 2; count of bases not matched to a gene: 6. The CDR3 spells CASSFRTSQQETQYF. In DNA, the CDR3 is TGTGCCAGCAGCTTCAGGACTAGTCAACAAGAGACCCAGTACTTC.

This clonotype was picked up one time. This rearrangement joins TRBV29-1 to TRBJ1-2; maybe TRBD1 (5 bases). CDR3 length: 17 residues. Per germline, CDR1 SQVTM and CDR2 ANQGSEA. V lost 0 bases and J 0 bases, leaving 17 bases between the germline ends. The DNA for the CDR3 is TGCAGCGTTGAAGATGATAGGGGAGGTCCCTCTAACTATGGCTACACCTTC. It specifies CSVEDDRGGPSNYGYTF.

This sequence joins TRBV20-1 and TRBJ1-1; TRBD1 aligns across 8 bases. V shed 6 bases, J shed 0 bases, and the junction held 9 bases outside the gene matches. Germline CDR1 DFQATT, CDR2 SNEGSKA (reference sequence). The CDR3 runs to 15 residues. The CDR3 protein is CSARRQGAVNTEAFF. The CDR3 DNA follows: TGCAGTGCGCGGCGGCAGGGGGCAGTGAACACTGAAGCTTTCTTT.

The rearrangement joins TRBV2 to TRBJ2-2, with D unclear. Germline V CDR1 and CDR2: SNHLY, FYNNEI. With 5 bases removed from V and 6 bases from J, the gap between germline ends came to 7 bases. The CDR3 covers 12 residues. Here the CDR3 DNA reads TGTGCCAGCAGTCATGAAGCCGGGGAGCTGTTTTTT. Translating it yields CASSHEAGELFF.

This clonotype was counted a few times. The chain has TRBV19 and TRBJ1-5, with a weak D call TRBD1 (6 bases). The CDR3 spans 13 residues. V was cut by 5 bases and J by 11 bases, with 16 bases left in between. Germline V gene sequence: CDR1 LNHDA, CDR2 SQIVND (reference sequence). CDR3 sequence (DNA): TGTGCCAGTAGTTACTCCGCGAGACAGGCCCAGCATTTT. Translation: CASSYSARQAQHF.

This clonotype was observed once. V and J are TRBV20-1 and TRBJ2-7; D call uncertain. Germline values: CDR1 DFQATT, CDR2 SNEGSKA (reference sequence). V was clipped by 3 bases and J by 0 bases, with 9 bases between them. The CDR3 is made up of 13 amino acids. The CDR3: CSASSRPSYEQYF. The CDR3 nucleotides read TGCAGTGCTAGCTCCCGGCCCTCCTACGAGCAGTACTTC.

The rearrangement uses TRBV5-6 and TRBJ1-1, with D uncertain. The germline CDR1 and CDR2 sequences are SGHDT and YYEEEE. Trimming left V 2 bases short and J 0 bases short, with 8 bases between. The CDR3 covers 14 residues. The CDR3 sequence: CASSFLNLNTEAFF. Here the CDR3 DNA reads TGTGCCAGCAGCTTTCTGAATCTGAACACTGAAGCTTTCTTT.

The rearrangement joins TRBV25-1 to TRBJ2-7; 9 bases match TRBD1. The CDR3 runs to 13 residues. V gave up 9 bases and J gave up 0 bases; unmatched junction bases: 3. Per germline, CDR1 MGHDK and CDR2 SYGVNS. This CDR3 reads CASRQGGSYEQYF. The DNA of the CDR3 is TGTGCCAGTAGACAGGGGGGCTCCTACGAGCAGTACTTC.

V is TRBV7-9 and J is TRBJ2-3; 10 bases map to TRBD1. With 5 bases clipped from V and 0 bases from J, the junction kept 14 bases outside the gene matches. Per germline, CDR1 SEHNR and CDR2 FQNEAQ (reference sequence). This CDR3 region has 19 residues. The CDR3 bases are TGTGCCAGCAGCACCTCGATAGGGGACAGGGGCGCTAGCACAGATACGCAGTATTTT. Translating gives CASSTSIGDRGASTDTQYF.

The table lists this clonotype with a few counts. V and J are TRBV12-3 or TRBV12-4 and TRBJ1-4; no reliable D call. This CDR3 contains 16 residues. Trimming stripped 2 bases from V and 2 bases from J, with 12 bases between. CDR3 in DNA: TGTGCCAGCAGTTTATCCTTCACGGGTACTAATGAAAAACTGTTTTTT. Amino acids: CASSLSFTGTNEKLFF.

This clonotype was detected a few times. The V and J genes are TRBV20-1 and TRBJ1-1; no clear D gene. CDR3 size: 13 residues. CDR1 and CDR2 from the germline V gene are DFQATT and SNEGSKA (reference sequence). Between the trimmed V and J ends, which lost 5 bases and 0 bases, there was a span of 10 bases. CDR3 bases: TGCAGTGCTCACAGAGACATGAACACTGAAGCTTTCTTT. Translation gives CSAHRDMNTEAFF.

The CDR3 coding sequence is TGTGCCAGCAGTTACTCGACCAGCGGGAGGCTAGATACGCAGTATTTT. Protein: CASSYSTSGRLDTQYF. The chain employs TRBV6-5 and TRBJ2-3, with 9 bases identical to TRBD2. Germline assignment: CDR1 MNHEY and CDR2 SVGAGI. The CDR3 runs 16 residues. Losses at the gene ends were 0 bases for V and 5 bases for J; bases not matched to a gene: 6.

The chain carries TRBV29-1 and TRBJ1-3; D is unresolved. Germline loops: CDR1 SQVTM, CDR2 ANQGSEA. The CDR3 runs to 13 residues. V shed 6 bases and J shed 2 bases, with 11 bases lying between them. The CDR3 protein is CSVSVRTGNTIYF. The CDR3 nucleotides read TGCAGCGTGTCGGTCAGAACTGGAAACACCATATATTTT.

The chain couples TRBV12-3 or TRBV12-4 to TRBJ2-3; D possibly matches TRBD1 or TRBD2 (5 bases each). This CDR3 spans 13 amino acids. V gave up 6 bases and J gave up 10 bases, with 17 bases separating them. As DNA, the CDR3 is TGTGCCAGCAGGTCCGGGGCCGTTGCTCCGCAGTATTTT. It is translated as CASRSGAVAPQYF.

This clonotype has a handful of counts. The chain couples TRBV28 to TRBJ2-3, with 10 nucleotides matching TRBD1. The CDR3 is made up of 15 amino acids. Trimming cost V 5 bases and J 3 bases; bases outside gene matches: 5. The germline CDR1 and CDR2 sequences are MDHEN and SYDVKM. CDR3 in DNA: TGTGCCAGCAGTCGGGACAGGGGAGAGACAGATACGCAGTATTTT. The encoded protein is CASSRDRGETDTQYF.

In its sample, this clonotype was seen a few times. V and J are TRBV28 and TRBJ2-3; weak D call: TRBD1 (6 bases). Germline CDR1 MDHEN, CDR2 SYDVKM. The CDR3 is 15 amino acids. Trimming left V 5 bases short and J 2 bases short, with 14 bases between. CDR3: CASSLQGLATDTQYF. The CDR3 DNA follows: TGTGCCAGCAGTCTACAGGGCCTGGCCACAGATACGCAGTATTTT. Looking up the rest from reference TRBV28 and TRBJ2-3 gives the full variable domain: DVKVTQSSRYLVKRTGEKVFLECVQDMDHENMFWYRQDPGLGLRLIYFSYDVKMKEKGDIPEGYSVSREKKERFSLILESASTNQTSMYLCASSLQGLATDTQYFGPGTRLTVL.

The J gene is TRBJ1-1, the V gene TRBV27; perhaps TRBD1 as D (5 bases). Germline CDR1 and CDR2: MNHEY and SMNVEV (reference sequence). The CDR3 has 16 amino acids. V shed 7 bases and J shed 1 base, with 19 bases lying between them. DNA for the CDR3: TGTGCCAGCACCAACCGGGGCTTCGGGGGGAACACTGAAGCTTTCTTT. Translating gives CASTNRGFGGNTEAFF.

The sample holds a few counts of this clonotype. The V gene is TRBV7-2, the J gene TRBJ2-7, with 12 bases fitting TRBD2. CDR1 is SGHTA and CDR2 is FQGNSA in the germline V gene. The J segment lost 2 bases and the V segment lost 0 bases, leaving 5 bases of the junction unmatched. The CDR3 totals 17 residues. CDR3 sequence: CASSLAGTSGPPYEQYF. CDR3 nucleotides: TGTGCCAGCAGCTTAGCAGGGACTAGCGGGCCACCCTACGAGCAGTACTTC.